This T cell receptor beta chain was captured in a study of prognosis after radiotherapy for stage I lung cancer (dated by TCRdb to 2020 to 2022). For the study in its entirety: Between April 2018 and 2019, over 15 patients with stage I NSCLC were enrolled in Nanjing, China. Roughly 5 patients had oligometastatic NSCLC after surgical resection of the primary tumor, and more than eleven had newly diagnosed primary stage I lung tumors. All patients were regarded as medically inoperable, because of comorbidities in roughly twelve patients and refusal of surgery in 6 to 8 patients. The cohort was made up of 10 to 15 men and a handful of women, with a median age of around 68 years and an age range of 53 to 84 years. About twelve patients had adenocarcinoma and 6 or 7 had squamous cell carcinoma as the tumor histology. SBRT was delivered in 3 to 5 fractions with a biologically effective dose of at least 100 Gy, and image-guided IMRT or VMAT was used for delivery. No patient received concurrent therapy alongside SBRT. After SBRT, distant metastases developed in about 20% of the 19 patients at a median of 7 months, while the remaining 15 patients had no significant progression. Peripheral blood TCR beta repertoires were profiled in stage I NSCLC patients before and after stereotactic body radiotherapy, and the study then linked these repertoires to distant failure. The study took one blood sample before SBRT and one after SBRT from each of around 20 patients and sequenced all 38 samples. The research as a whole found: No determination of tumor specificity was made for expanded TCR clones. The small cohort and short follow-up limited the study, so independent validation of the findings is needed. Differences by metastasis status were reportedly seen in TRBV and TRBJ usage frequencies, involving two V genes at baseline and, after SBRT, several V genes and two J genes. After SBRT, the number of unique TCR clones decreased (median around 10,000 before versus around 7,000 after; Wilcoxon paired P=0.011). All reported P values were unadjusted for multiple comparisons. Post-SBRT Shannon entropy and its change from baseline were lower in patients who developed distant metastases; baseline Shannon entropy was not associated with metastases.

For this clonotype: No cognate antigen has been identified for it. No conserved phenylalanine or tryptophan is present at the end of the CDR3, so a read error is the likely explanation.

Sequences SGHVS (CDR1) and FQNEAQ (CDR2) are obtained from the germline V gene. The CDR3 length equals 17 residues, ends included. Only CDR3 DNA remains: 51 bases, in frame from the first base. V has 6 bases trimmed and J has 5 bases trimmed; junction bases matching no gene number 11. Two rounds of multiplex PCR on genomic DNA were used to amplify the TCR beta CDR3 region. In the first PCR round, primers specific to each TRBV and TRBJ gene were used, and the primer sequences were filed in Chinese patent CN105087789A. Universal primers were used in the second PCR round. The Roche High Pure PCR Template Preparation Kit was used to extract genomic DNA from frozen PBMCs. An Illumina HiSeq 3000 was used to sequence the libraries paired-end with 151 bp reads. Under the source paper's analysis protocol: CutAdapt was used to discard raw reads that did not contain the multiplex PCR primer sequences. High-quality paired reads were merged into contigs with PEAR. By alignment to reference sequences, MiXCR assigned TRB V, D and J gene segments to each contig. CDR3 sequences were clustered by base quality and sequence similarity to remove sequencing errors. Diversity was calculated as Shannon entropy divided by the natural log of the number of productive TCR sequences. To get clonality, Shannon entropy was divided by the natural log of the number of unique clonotypes, and that result was subtracted from one. Using the Youden index from ROC curves, the researchers picked the repertoire-metric cut-offs for progression-free survival, and all analyses were carried out in R 3.5.3. The public reads were run again by TCRdb, first through fastp at Q25 and then through MiXCR, and only productive beta chains were kept. CDR3 protein duplicates are merged, each entry listing the most common genes and DNA. Clone size and V and J calls follow TCRdb, not the original study. The sample table records roughly 13,000 distinct CDR3 sequences; roughly 27% of these occur just once. Of the sample, roughly 13% is held by the ten largest clones.

All patients had node-negative disease on CT and PET/CT, and none had a history of other malignancies or had previously received chemotherapy or radiotherapy. At each of two time points, around 6.1 milliliters of peripheral venous blood were collected into EDTA tubes. PBMCs were isolated by Ficoll-Paque Plus density-gradient centrifugation. Immediately after collection, samples were stored at -80 degrees C until analysis. This sequence originates from a donor over 45 with non-small cell lung cancer. The rearrangement joined TRBV7-8 to TRBJ1-6; 9 bases in the middle match TRBD1. Sequencing was performed on PBMCs, taken before or after stereotactic body radiation therapy (not recorded which). The nucleotide sequence reads as follows: TGTGCCAGCAGATGGACAGGGGAAATTTGTAATAATTCACCCCTCCACTCT. It is translated as CASRWTGEICNNSPLHS.